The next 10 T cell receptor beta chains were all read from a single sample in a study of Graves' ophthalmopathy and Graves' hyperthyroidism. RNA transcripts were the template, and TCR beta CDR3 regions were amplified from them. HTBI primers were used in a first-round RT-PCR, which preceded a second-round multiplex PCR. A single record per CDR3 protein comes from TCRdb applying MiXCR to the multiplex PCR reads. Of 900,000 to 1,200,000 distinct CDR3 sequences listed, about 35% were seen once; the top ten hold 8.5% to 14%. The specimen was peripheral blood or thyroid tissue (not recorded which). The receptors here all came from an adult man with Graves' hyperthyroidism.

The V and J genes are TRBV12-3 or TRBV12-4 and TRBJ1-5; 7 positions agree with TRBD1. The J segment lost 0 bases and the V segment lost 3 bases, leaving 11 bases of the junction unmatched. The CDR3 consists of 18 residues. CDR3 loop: CASSFAGAGGYSNQPQHF. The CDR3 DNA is TGTGCCAGCAGTTTCGCAGGGGCAGGGGGATATAGCAATCAGCCCCAGCATTTT.

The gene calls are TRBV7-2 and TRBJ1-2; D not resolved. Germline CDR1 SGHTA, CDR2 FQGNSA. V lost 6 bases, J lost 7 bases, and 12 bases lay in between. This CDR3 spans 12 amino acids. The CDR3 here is CASRDPFGGYTF. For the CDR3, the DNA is TGTGCCAGCAGGGACCCTTTTGGTGGCTACACCTTC.

Written as DNA, the CDR3 is TGTGCCAGCAGTTACTCGTCGTGGGGCGAGGATGAAAAACTGTTTTTT. As protein: CASSYSSWGEDEKLFF. The gene calls are TRBV6-6 and TRBJ1-4, with D tentatively TRBD1 (5 bases). This CDR3 is 16 amino acids long. Trimming left V 0 bases short and J 6 bases short, with 14 bases between. Germline V gene data show CDR1 as MNHNY and CDR2 as SVGAGI (reference sequence).

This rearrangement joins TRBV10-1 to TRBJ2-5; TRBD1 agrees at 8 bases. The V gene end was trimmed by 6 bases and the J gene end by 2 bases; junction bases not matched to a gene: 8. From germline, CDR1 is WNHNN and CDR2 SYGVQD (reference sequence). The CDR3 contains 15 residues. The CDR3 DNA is TGCGCCAGCAGCGACGGACAGGGATATCAAGAGACCCAGTACTTC. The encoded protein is CASSDGQGYQETQYF.

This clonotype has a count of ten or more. CDR3 DNA: TGTGCCAGCAGCTTGACCTGGGGACTAGCGGGAGAAAGACAAGAGACCCAGTACTTC. Its protein product is CASSLTWGLAGERQETQYF. The chain carries TRBV7-9 and TRBJ2-5; TRBD2 matches 14 bases. V gave up 3 bases and J gave up 2 bases; unmatched junction bases: 11. The CDR3 runs 19 residues. Germline values: CDR1 SEHNR, CDR2 FQNEAQ (reference sequence).

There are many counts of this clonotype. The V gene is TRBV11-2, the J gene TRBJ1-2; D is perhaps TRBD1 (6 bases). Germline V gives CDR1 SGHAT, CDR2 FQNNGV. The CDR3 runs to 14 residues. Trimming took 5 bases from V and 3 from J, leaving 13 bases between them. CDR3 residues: CASSPRGTDYGYTF. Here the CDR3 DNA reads TGTGCCAGCAGCCCCAGGGGAACCGACTATGGCTACACCTTC.

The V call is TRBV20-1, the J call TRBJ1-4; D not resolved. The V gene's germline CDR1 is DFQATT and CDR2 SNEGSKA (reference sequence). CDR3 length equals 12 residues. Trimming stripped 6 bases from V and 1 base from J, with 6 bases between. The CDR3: CSAGVTNEKLFF. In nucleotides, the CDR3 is TGCAGTGCGGGAGTAACTAATGAAAAACTGTTTTTT.

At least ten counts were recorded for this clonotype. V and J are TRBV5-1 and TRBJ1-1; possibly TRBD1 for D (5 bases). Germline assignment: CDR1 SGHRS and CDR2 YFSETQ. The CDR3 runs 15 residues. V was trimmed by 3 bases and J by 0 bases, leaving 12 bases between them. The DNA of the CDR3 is TGCGCCAGCAGCTCAGGGTGGGGGATGAACACTGAAGCTTTCTTT. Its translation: CASSSGWGMNTEAFF. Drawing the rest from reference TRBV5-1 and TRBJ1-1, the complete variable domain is KAGVTQTPRYLIKTRGQQVTLSCSPISGHRSVSWYQQTPGQGLQFLFEYFSETQRNKGNFPGRFSGRQFSNSRSEMNVSTLELGDSALYLCASSSGWGMNTEAFFGQGTRLTVV.

CDR3 in amino acids: CSARAGQGFYGYTF. DNA of the CDR3: TGCAGTGCTAGGGCAGGACAGGGGTTTTATGGCTACACCTTC. This chain connects TRBV20-1 to TRBJ1-2; TRBD1 matches 9 bases. With 3 bases clipped from V and 5 bases from J, the junction kept 7 bases outside the gene matches. The CDR3 loop spans 14 amino acids. Germline V gene lookup returns CDR1 DFQATT and CDR2 SNEGSKA (reference sequence).

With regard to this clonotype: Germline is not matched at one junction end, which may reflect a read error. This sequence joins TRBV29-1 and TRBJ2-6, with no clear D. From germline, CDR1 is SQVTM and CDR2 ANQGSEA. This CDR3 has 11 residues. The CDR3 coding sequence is TGCAGCGCCCCGGTTTCTCGCACTGAAGCTTTC. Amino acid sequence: CSAPVSRTEAF.